The T cell receptor (beta chain) under discussion was sequenced for a study of T cells in Graves' hyperthyroidism and ophthalmopathy (dated by TCRdb to between 2017 and 2020). Background for the entire study: Peripheral blood samples were taken at initial diagnosis, before any treatment was given. The study also compared thyroid tissue and blood T-cell repertoires from roughly six Graves' hyperthyroidism patients. According to the paper, TCR Vbeta CDR3 sequencing was carried out on 135 peripheral blood samples, which came from fewer than 50 ophthalmopathy, 75 to 80 hyperthyroidism and roughly 17 progressor patients. To identify TCR V-J signatures that set the groups apart, the researchers used a discovery cohort of 100 patients, made up of 43 with Graves' ophthalmopathy and some 55 with stable Graves' hyperthyroidism. Whether ophthalmopathy could be predicted prospectively was tested in an independent validation cohort made up of approximately 19 hyperthyroidism patients plus 17 patients who later progressed to ophthalmopathy. After sampling, hyperthyroidism patients received methimazole starting at 30 mg daily, and ophthalmopathy patients received high-dose intravenous methylprednisolone. The roughly 100 discovery patients were randomly split 7:3 into training and test sets.

The cysteine opens and the phenylalanine closes a CDR3 of 14 amino acids. Left in the record is the CDR3 DNA by itself, 42 bases read in frame from the first base. CDR1 MNHEY and CDR2 SVGAGI were looked up in the germline V gene. V was cut back by 2 bases and J by 1 base, leaving a gap of 8 bases between them. Amplification of TCR beta CDR3 regions was carried out from RNA transcripts. For the first round of RT-PCR on the TCR CDR3, the HTBI primer set was used together with the Qiagen OneStep RT-PCR kit. Libraries were constructed in a second round of multiplex PCR, after which size selection and purification were carried out. Paired-end sequencing of the libraries was performed with 100 bp reads on an Illumina HiSeq2000. As for the original processing: Raw data were processed with SOAPnuke, discarding reads with adapters, uncalled bases, mean Phred below 15, or no exact constant-primer or identifier match. COPE v1.2.5 was used to merge the high-quality paired reads, and each unique nucleotide sequence was defined as a clonotype. MiTCR v1.1 was used to align clonotypes to the IMGT TRBV, TRBD and TRBJ reference segments. The analysis included only V-J combinations with a frequency above 0.0001, which together covered over 98% of the repertoires. The TCS score was defined as the ratio of F50 (clonal expansion) to E x V (chaos), calculated using BLOSUM62-based TCRdist between CDR3 peptides within each V-J. Welch's t-statistics and random forest reduced just over 500 V-J features to 10 to 15, which were used in a naive Bayes classifier (R e1071). TCRdb reprocessing: public reads trimmed at Q25 with fastp, clones called with MiXCR, in-frame beta chains kept. Rows with a matching CDR3 protein are joined into one entry that keeps the most common DNA and genes. It is TCRdb's table, rather than the study itself, that gives the V and J calls and clone size. The sample profile shows 500,000 to 550,000 distinct CDR3 sequences; 15% to 20% of them were found once. Jointly, the top ten make up roughly 50% of the sample.

Ophthalmopathy patients had moderately to severely active disease, Clinical Activity Score of at least 3, NOSPECS grade of at least 4, and duration under 3 months. Patients with uncontrolled infections, other autoimmune diseases, pregnancy or lactation were excluded. Diagnoses were established on the basis of clinical symptoms, serum thyroxine and TRAb, thyroid ultrasound, and orbital computed tomography. PBMCs were isolated from 8 to 10 ml of fresh peripheral blood by Ficoll-Paque density gradient centrifugation. Total RNA was extracted with Trizol reagent, and quality was checked on an Agilent 2100 Bioanalyzer. On the study overall, not on this receptor specifically: Blood samples also contained most of the expanded thyroid clonotypes (frequency above 0.001), which suggests that blood repertoires may reflect thyroid immune responses. In validation, the model predicted progression to ophthalmopathy with 55% to 71% sensitivity and approximately 78% specificity, a median of 6.5 months before onset. A model built on a 13 V-J signature distinguished ophthalmopathy from stable hyperthyroidism, reaching 87.88% sensitivity and 81.08% specificity in cross-validation and 80%/75% in testing. Sample size was not statistically predetermined, and blinding of investigators to group allocation was not performed.

This clonotype showed up just a few times. Its antigen specificity is not known. Per-nucleotide qualities are absent, and no much larger clonotype sits a single base away. The TCR originated in a man between 40 and 49 years old with Graves' ophthalmopathy. This receptor chain uses TRBV6-5 and TRBJ1-1; confidence is insufficient to name the D gene. Sequencing input: blood. The CDR3 has the sequence CASSYANPNTEAFF. The DNA sequence is as follows: TGTGCCAGCAGTTACGCCAACCCGAACACTGAAGCTTTCTTT.